This entry features one T cell receptor beta chain sequence. Its antigen remains unknown. Profiling relied on immunoSEQ multiplex PCR, and the TCRdb table lists in-frame clones only, not all of them. Among 20,000 to 30,000 clones, roughly 95% were seen once, and the ten largest hold around 0.22%. The data originate from a study of B cell selection in AIRE deficiency. General observations from the study: Roughly 28% of healthy-donor shared Treg TCRbeta sequences appeared in patient Tconv cells.

This CDR3 spans 15 amino acids. Germline lookup yields CDR1 SGDLS and CDR2 YYNGEE. V was pared by 0 bases and J by 3 bases, with 2 bases of the junction left unmatched. Conventional CD4 T cells were sorted as CD4+CD127+ cells. J is TRBJ2-5 and V is TRBV9; 10 bases are shared with TRBD2. Sequences were obtained from CD4+CD127+ conventional T cells sorted from PBMCs. This sequence originates from a human donor in good health. The CDR3 sequence is CASSVVGLAEETQYF. The CDR3 DNA is TGTGCCAGCAGCGTAGTCGGACTAGCGGAAGAGACCCAGTACTTC. Looking up the rest from reference TRBV9 and TRBJ2-5 gives the full variable domain: DSGVTQTPKHLITATGQRVTLRCSPRSGDLSVYWYQQSLDQGLQFLIQYYNGEERAKGNILERFSAQQFPDLHSELNLSSLELGDSALYFCASSVVGLAEETQYFGPGTRLLVL.